The 28 T cell receptor beta chains below were found in one sample sequenced in a study of T cells after yellow fever vaccination. TCRdb reprocessed the 5' RACE reads with MiXCR, giving one entry per CDR3 protein. The sample lists around 590,000 distinct CDR3 sequences; roughly 12% were seen once. Specimen: PBMCs, collected on the day of the yellow fever booster vaccination. The source of these receptors is a man aged 30 to 39 who received the YFV17D yellow fever vaccine.

This clonotype came up once. V gene TRBV7-8 combines with J gene TRBJ2-5; D not resolved. The CDR3 length is 13 residues. V shed 1 base and J shed 7 bases, with 10 bases lying between them. The germline CDR1 and CDR2 sequences are SGHVS and FQNEAQ. Here the CDR3 reads CASSLGGSVTQYF. Here the CDR3 DNA reads TGTGCCAGCAGCTTAGGTGGAAGCGTGACCCAGTACTTC.

This clonotype was seen many times. V usage is TRBV12-3 or TRBV12-4 and J usage is TRBJ1-2; 8 bases match TRBD1. V shed 7 bases and J 8 bases; nucleotides not matched to a gene: 6. The CDR3 contains 12 residues. The CDR3, as DNA: TGTGCCAGCAAAAGGACAGGGCAGGGCTACACCTTC. This gives the protein CASKRTGQGYTF.

The chain combines TRBV18 with TRBJ1-2, with D perhaps matching TRBD1 (6 bases). Trimming stripped 6 bases from V and 0 bases from J, with 11 bases between. The CDR3 extends over 14 amino acids. The germline V gene encodes CDR1 KGHSH and CDR2 LQKENI. The CDR3 loop is CASSPGATNYGYTF. CDR3 coding DNA: TGTGCCAGCTCTCCGGGGGCCACTAACTATGGCTACACCTTC.

This clonotype was seen ten or more times. The V and J genes are TRBV7-9 and TRBJ2-3, with unresolved D. The germline V gene encodes CDR1 SEHNR and CDR2 FQNEAQ (reference sequence). V was cut by 5 bases and J by 1 base, with 7 bases left in between. The CDR3 sequence is 13 residues long. The chain's CDR3 is CASSPTGTDTQYF. The CDR3 DNA reads TGTGCCAGCAGCCCTACCGGCACAGATACGCAGTATTTT.

This clonotype was recorded a few times. The gene calls are TRBV12-3 or TRBV12-4 and TRBJ2-3; 7 positions agree with TRBD1. V shed 3 bases, J shed 4 bases, and the junction held 4 bases outside the gene matches. The CDR3 totals 14 residues. The CDR3 DNA reads as TGTGCCAGCAGTTTTCGACAGGGCCCAGATACGCAGTATTTT. Translated: CASSFRQGPDTQYF.

The chain uses TRBV12-3 or TRBV12-4 and TRBJ2-7; maybe TRBD2 (5 bases). This CDR3 has 14 residues. The V and J ends lost 1 base and 5 bases respectively, with 12 bases between them. CDR3 sequence (DNA): TGTGCCAGCAGTTTAGGAGGGTACTTCGACGAGCAGTACTTC. It encodes CASSLGGYFDEQYF.

The chain couples TRBV5-1 to TRBJ2-2, with 8 bases aligning to TRBD1. CDR3 length equals 14 residues. With V trimmed by 8 bases and J by 6 bases, 9 bases remained unmatched. CDR1 is SGHRS, CDR2 YFSETQ, per germline. CDR3 protein: CASGQGSVPGELFF. For the CDR3, the DNA is TGCGCCAGTGGACAGGGATCGGTGCCCGGGGAGCTGTTTTTT.

J is TRBJ1-2 and V is TRBV5-6; 7 nucleotides match TRBD1. Per germline, CDR1 SGHDT and CDR2 YYEEEE. Losses at the gene ends were 5 bases for V and 0 bases for J; bases not matched to a gene: 13. The CDR3 is 17 amino acids. The CDR3 DNA sequence: TGTGCCAGCAGTTCGACAGGGCAATGGGCGCCTAACTATGGCTACACCTTC. The encoded protein is CASSSTGQWAPNYGYTF. The variable domain in full, completed from reference TRBV5-6 and TRBJ1-2, reads DAGVTQSPTHLIKTRGQQVTLRCSPKSGHDTVSWYQQALGQGPQFIFQYYEEEERQRGNFPDRFSGHQFPNYSSELNVNALLLGDSALYLCASSSTGQWAPNYGYTFGSGTRLTVV.

The chain couples TRBV29-1 to TRBJ2-3, with 8 bases lining up with TRBD2. J lost 3 bases, V lost 6 bases, and 8 bases had no gene match. The CDR3 totals 14 residues. CDR1 is SQVTM and CDR2 is ANQGSEA in the germline V gene. The CDR3 bases are TGCAGCGTCGAGGGGCGGGGGGTGACAGATACGCAGTATTTT. Protein product: CSVEGRGVTDTQYF.

At least ten counts were recorded for this clonotype. The chain links TRBV29-1 to TRBJ2-7; 10 bases are shared with TRBD2. The CDR3 is 13 residues long. Trimming at V came to 7 bases and at J to 4 bases, leaving 7 bases not matched to a gene. CDR1 and CDR2 from the germline V gene are SQVTM and ANQGSEA. The CDR3 DNA sequence: TGCAGCGCCCAGGCACTAGCGGGGTACGAGCAGTACTTC. Its translation: CSAQALAGYEQYF.

The gene calls are TRBV10-1 and TRBJ2-3; 7 bases are shared with TRBD2. From germline, CDR1 is WNHNN and CDR2 SYGVQD (reference sequence). V trimming: 2 bases; J trimming: 2 bases; junction bases outside the gene matches: 4. The CDR3 totals 15 residues. The CDR3 DNA sequence: TGCGCCAGCAGTGAGCTAGCGGCCTTCACAGATACGCAGTATTTT. Its protein is CASSELAAFTDTQYF.

The chain joins TRBV6-1 to TRBJ1-1; 10 bases are a match to TRBD1. The CDR3 spans 16 residues. Trimming removed 9 bases from V and 3 bases from J; junction bases left unmatched: 13. CDR1 and CDR2 (germline): MNHNS, SASEGT. The CDR3: CASKHIAGTGDTEAFF. The CDR3 DNA reads as TGTGCCAGTAAACACATTGCCGGGACAGGGGACACTGAAGCTTTCTTT.

This chain joins TRBV6-2 or TRBV6-3 and TRBJ2-2; 7 bases are shared with TRBD2. The CDR3 length is 16 residues. The germline V gene has CDR1 MNHEY and CDR2 SVGEGT. V gave up 6 bases and J gave up 4 bases; unmatched junction bases: 11. In DNA, the CDR3 is TGTGCCAGCAGCTGGGCGGCGGGAGAGGGCACCGGGGAGCTGTTTTTT. Protein product: CASSWAAGEGTGELFF.

This clonotype showed up just a few times. The chain has TRBV5-6 and TRBJ1-2; 10 bases are a match to TRBD1. V lost 4 bases and J lost 3; bases outside the gene matches: 9. CDR3 length: 16 residues. CDR1 SGHDT and CDR2 YYEEEE come from the germline V gene. CDR3: CASSIRDRGQHYGYTF. The CDR3 nucleotides read TGTGCCAGCAGCATCCGGGACAGGGGCCAACACTATGGCTACACCTTC.

The DNA of the CDR3 is TGTGCCAGTAGTCAGACAGGGCGTGGAACTGAAGCTTTCTTT. Its protein product is CASSQTGRGTEAFF. This chain uses TRBV19 with TRBJ1-1; 7 positions match TRBD1. Germline V gene data show CDR1 as LNHDA and CDR2 as SQIVND (reference sequence). This CDR3 region has 14 residues. V gave up 5 bases and J gave up 5 bases; unmatched junction bases: 8.

In its sample, this clonotype was seen many times. This rearrangement joins TRBV5-1 to TRBJ1-2, with D maybe TRBD1 (5 bases). This CDR3 comprises 12 residues. The V end lost 4 bases, the J end lost 7 bases, and 11 bases lay between the germline ends. The germline gives CDR1 SGHRS, CDR2 YFSETQ. The CDR3 reads CASSRTGGGYTF. The CDR3 DNA is TGCGCCAGCAGCCGGACCGGGGGTGGCTACACCTTC.

This clonotype was counted only a few times. This chain links TRBV20-1 with TRBJ1-1; D is possibly TRBD1 (6 bases). The germline CDR1 and CDR2 sequences are DFQATT and SNEGSKA (reference sequence). The V and J ends lost 1 base and 6 bases respectively, with 12 bases between them. This CDR3 is 13 amino acids long. The CDR3 bases are TGCAGTGCTAGAGTACAGGGATGGCCTGAAGCTTTCTTT. Translation: CSARVQGWPEAFF.

The chain has TRBV7-2 and TRBJ2-1; TRBD2 might be the D (7 bases). Per the germline V gene, CDR1 is SGHTA and CDR2 is FQGNSA. The CDR3 length is 14 residues. V was pared by 5 bases and J by 7 bases, with 15 bases between. The CDR3 DNA reads TGTGCCAGCAGCCATCTAAGGGGGGGGAATGAGCAGTTCTTC. This sequence encodes CASSHLRGGNEQFF.

About this clonotype itself: A much larger clone differs by one base, so this may be a read error. V and J are TRBV28 and TRBJ2-7; D perhaps matches TRBD1 (6 bases). CDR3 length: 13 amino acids. Germline CDR1 and CDR2: MDHEN and SYDVKM. DNA of the CDR3: TGTGCCAGCAGTTTAGACAGGCGATACGAGGAGTACTTC. Protein: CASSLDRRYEEYF.

This clonotype was picked up a small number of times. This rearrangement joins TRBV12-3 or TRBV12-4 to TRBJ1-5, with TRBD1 as a possible D gene (6 bases). V lost 3 bases and J 5 bases, leaving 11 bases between the germline ends. The CDR3 contains 14 residues. The CDR3, as DNA: TGTGCCAGCAGTTTCCAGGGGCCGGATCAGCCCCAGCATTTT. It is translated as CASSFQGPDQPQHF.

The chain links TRBV14 to TRBJ2-1; 9 nucleotides match TRBD2. Per the germline V gene, CDR1 is SGHDN and CDR2 is FVKESK. CDR3 length equals 17 residues. V shed 4 bases and J 5 bases; nucleotides not matched to a gene: 12. CDR3 DNA: TGTGCCAGCAGCCCCGTTGGGCGGGAGGGCCAGAACAATGAGCAGTTCTTC. Translation gives CASSPVGREGQNNEQFF.

This clonotype came up a few times. The chain carries TRBV10-3 and TRBJ1-4; D possibly corresponds to TRBD1 (5 bases). With 3 bases removed from V and 6 bases from J, the gap between germline ends came to 8 bases. Germline-derived CDR1 and CDR2 are ENHRY and SYGVKD. This CDR3 comprises 13 residues. Written as DNA, the CDR3 is TGTGCCATCAGTGAAGGGGTCGATGAAAAACTGTTTTTT. Translating it yields CAISEGVDEKLFF.

V is TRBV5-4 and J is TRBJ2-5; 8 bases agree with TRBD1. Germline V gives CDR1 SGHNT, CDR2 YYREEE (reference sequence). This CDR3 comprises 13 residues. V lost 4 bases and J lost 4; bases outside the gene matches: 3. The CDR3 region is CASSPTGVETQYF. For the CDR3, the DNA is TGTGCCAGCAGCCCGACAGGGGTAGAGACCCAGTACTTC. The whole variable domain, filled in from reference TRBV5-4 and TRBJ2-5, reads ETGVTQSPTHLIKTRGQQVTLRCSSQSGHNTVSWYQQALGQGPQFIFQYYREEENGRGNFPPRFSGLQFPNYSSELNVNALELDDSALYLCASSPTGVETQYFGPGTRLLVL.

A single count supports this clonotype. The chain recombines TRBV6-2 or TRBV6-3 with TRBJ2-1; TRBD1 aligns across 11 bases. V shed 6 bases and J 4 bases; nucleotides not matched to a gene: 11. The germline CDR1 and CDR2 sequences are MNHEY and SVGEGT. The CDR3 has 17 residues. DNA for the CDR3: TGTGCCAGCAGAACTAGCGGACAGGGGGCGAGGTACAATGAGCAGTTCTTC. Its protein is CASRTSGQGARYNEQFF.

This clonotype has a count of ten or more. The V gene is TRBV15, the J gene TRBJ2-7; possible D gene TRBD2, 6 bases. Germline CDR1 reads LNHNV; CDR2 reads YYDKDF (reference sequence). Trimming pared 0 bases from V and 2 bases from J, leaving 8 bases between. This CDR3 has 14 amino acids. The CDR3 DNA reads TGTGCCACCAGCAGAGAAGCGGGCACCTACGAGCAGTACTTC. Its protein is CATSREAGTYEQYF.

This clonotype has a handful of counts. V and J are TRBV7-2 and TRBJ2-4; tentatively, D is TRBD1 or TRBD2 (5 bases each). The CDR3 runs 17 residues. V lost 1 base, J lost 0 bases, and 13 bases lay in between. Germline values: CDR1 SGHTA, CDR2 FQGNSA. CDR3 residues: CASSLGGSALAKNIQYF. DNA of the CDR3: TGTGCCAGCAGCTTAGGGGGGTCAGCCCTAGCCAAAAACATTCAGTACTTC.

This clonotype was counted between two and nine times. The chain couples TRBV29-1 to TRBJ2-2; D gene uncertain. Per the germline V gene, CDR1 is SQVTM and CDR2 is ANQGSEA. The CDR3 is 17 amino acids. The ends were cut back, 0 bases at V and 3 bases at J, with 17 bases in the middle. In DNA, the CDR3 is TGCAGCGTTGAAGAATTAACCGGGCCCTCGGACACCGGGGAGCTGTTTTTT. Translated, it gives CSVEELTGPSDTGELFF.

This sequence joins TRBV7-2 and TRBJ2-7, with 8 bases that match TRBD2. Per germline, CDR1 SGHTA and CDR2 FQGNSA. With 4 bases clipped from V and 0 bases from J, the junction kept 5 bases outside the gene matches. CDR3 length: 15 amino acids. The CDR3 DNA is TGTGCCAGCAGCTCGGGGGGGTCCCTCTCCTACGAGCAGTACTTC. Amino acids: CASSSGGSLSYEQYF.